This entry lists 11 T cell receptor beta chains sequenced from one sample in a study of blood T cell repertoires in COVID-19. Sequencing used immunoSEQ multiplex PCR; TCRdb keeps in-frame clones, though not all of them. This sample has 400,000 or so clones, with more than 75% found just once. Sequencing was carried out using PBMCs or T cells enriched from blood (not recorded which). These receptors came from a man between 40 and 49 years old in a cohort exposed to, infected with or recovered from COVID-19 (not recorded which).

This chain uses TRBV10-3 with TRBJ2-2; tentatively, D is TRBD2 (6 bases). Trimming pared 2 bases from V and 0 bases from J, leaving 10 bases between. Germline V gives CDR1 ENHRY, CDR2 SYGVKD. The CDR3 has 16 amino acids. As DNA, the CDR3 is TGTGCCATCAGTGAGCGTCTAGCGTCGAACACCGGGGAGCTGTTTTTT. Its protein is CAISERLASNTGELFF.

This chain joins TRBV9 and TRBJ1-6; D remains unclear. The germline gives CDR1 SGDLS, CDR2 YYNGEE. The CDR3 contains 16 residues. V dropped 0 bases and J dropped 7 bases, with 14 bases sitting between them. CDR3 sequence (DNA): TGTGCCAGCAGCGTAGGGCCGGGAGCGGAGAATTCACCCCTCCACTTT. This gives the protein CASSVGPGAENSPLHF.

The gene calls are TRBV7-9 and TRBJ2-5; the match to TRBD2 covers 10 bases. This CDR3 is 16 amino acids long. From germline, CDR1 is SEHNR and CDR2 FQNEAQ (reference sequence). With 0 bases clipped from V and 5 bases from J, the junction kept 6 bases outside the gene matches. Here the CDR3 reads CASSLASSGSPETQYF. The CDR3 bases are TGTGCCAGCAGCTTAGCGTCTAGCGGGAGTCCGGAGACCCAGTACTTC.

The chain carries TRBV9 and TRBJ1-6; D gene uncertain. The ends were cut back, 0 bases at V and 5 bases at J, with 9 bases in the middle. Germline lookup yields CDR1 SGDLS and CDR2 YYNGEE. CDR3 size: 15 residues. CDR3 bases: TGTGCCAGCAGCGTAGGGCAGTTTAATAATTCACCCCTCCACTTT. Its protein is CASSVGQFNNSPLHF.

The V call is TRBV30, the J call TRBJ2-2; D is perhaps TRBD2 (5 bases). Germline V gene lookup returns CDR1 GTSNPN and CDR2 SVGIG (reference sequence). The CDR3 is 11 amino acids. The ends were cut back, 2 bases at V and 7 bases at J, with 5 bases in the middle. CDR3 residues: CAWSRGGELFF. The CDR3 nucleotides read TGTGCCTGGAGTCGGGGCGGGGAGCTGTTTTTT.

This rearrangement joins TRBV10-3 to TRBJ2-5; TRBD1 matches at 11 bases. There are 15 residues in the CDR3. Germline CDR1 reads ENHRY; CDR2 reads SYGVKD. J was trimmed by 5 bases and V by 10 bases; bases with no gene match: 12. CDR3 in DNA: TGTGCCACCTTACCGGGACAGGGGGTGTACGAGACCCAGTACTTC. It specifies CATLPGQGVYETQYF.

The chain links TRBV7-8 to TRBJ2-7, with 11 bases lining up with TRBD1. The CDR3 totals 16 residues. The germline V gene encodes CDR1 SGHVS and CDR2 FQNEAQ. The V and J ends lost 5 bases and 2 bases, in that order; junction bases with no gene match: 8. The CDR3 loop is CASSKARGQGAYEQYF. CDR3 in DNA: TGTGCCAGCAGCAAAGCCCGGGGACAGGGGGCCTACGAGCAGTACTTC.

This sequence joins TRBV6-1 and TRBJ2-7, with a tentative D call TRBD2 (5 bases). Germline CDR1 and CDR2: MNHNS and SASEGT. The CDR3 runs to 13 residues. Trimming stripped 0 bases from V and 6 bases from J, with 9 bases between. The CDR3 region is CASSEARDSEQYF. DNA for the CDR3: TGTGCCAGCAGTGAAGCGAGGGATTCCGAGCAGTACTTC.

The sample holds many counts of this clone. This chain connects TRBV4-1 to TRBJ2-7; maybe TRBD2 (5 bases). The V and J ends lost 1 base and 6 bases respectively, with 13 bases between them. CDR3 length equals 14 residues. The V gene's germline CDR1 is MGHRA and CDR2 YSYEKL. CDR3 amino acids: CASSQVDHLAEQYF. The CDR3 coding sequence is TGCGCCAGCAGCCAAGTGGACCACCTAGCCGAGCAGTACTTC.

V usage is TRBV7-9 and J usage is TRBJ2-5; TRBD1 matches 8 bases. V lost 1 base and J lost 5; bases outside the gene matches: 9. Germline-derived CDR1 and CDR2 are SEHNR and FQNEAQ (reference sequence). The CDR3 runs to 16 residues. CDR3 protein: CASSLVPRGLIETQYF. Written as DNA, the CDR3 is TGTGCCAGCAGCTTAGTCCCCAGGGGGCTGATCGAGACCCAGTACTTC.

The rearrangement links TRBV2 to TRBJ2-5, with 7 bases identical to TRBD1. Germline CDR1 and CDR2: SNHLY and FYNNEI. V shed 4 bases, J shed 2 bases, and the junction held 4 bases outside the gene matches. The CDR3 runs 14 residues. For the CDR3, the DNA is TGTGCCAGCAGTGCCGGGACAGAACAAGAGACCCAGTACTTC. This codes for CASSAGTEQETQYF.